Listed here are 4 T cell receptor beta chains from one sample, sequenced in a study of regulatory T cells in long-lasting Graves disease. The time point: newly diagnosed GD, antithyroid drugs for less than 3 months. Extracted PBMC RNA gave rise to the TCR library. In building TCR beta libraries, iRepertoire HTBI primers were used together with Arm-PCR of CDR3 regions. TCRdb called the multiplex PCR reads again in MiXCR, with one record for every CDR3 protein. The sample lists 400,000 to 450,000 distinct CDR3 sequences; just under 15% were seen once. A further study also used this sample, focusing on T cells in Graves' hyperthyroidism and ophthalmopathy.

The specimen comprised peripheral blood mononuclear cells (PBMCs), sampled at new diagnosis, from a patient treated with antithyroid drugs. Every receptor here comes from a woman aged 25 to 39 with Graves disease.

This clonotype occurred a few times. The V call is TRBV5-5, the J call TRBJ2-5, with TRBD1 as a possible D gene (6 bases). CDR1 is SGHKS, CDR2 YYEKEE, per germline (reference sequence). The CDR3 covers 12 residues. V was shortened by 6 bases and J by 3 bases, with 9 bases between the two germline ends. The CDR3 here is CASIGQKETQYF. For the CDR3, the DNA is TGTGCCAGCATAGGACAGAAAGAGACCCAGTACTTC.

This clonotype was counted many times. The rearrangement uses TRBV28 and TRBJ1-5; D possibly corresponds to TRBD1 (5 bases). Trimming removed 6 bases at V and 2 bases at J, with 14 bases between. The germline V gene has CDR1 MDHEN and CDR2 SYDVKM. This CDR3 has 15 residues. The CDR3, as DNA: TGTGCCAGCAGCCTAAGGGCCAGGGGCAATCAGCCCCAGCATTTT. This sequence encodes CASSLRARGNQPQHF.

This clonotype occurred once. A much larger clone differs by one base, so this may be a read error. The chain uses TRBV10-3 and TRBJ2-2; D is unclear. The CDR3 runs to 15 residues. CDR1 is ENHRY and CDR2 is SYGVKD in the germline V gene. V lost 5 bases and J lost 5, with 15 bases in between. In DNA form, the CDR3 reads TGTGCCATCAGTTTATTCGACCATGGGACCGGGGAGCTGTTTTTT. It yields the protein CAISLFDHGTGELFF.

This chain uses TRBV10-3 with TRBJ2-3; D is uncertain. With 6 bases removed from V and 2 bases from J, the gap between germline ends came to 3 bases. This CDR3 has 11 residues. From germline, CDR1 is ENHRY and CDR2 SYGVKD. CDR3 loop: CAIRDTDTQYF. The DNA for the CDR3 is TGTGCCATCAGGGACACAGATACGCAGTATTTT.